These 11 T cell receptor beta chains share one sample of origin, sequenced in a study of T-cell memory formation after mild COVID-19. TCRdb re-analysed the 5' RACE reads in MiXCR, keeping a single row per CDR3 protein. In the table there are about 430,000 distinct CDR3 sequences, about 24% of which are singletons. Sequences were obtained from PBMCs or a T cell subset sorted from them (not recorded which). Source of these receptors: an adult woman who had mild COVID-19 (a few samples of this study predate the infection). Cell type and time point are not known.

This chain connects TRBV15 to TRBJ1-2; D remains ambiguous. This CDR3 region has 13 residues. Germline V gene sequence: CDR1 LNHNV, CDR2 YYDKDF (reference sequence). V lost 0 bases and J 4 bases, leaving 6 bases between the germline ends. This CDR3 reads CATSRDIGYGYTF. CDR3 nucleotide sequence: TGTGCCACCAGCAGAGATATTGGCTATGGCTACACCTTC. The whole variable domain, remainder taken from reference TRBV15 and TRBJ1-2, is DAMVIQNPRYQVTQFGKPVTLSCSQTLNHNVMYWYQQKSSQAPKLLFHYYDKDFNNEADTPDNFQSRRPNTSFCFLDIRSPGLGDTAMYLCATSRDIGYGYTFGSGTRLTVV.

The sample holds a few counts of this clonotype. The rearrangement joins TRBV20-1 to TRBJ2-3; TRBD1 agrees at 7 bases. Germline CDR1 and CDR2: DFQATT and SNEGSKA (reference sequence). CDR3 length: 15 residues. V lost 1 base and J lost 5; bases outside the gene matches: 9. CDR3 residues: CSARAGTAGEDTQYF. CDR3 DNA sequence: TGCAGTGCTAGAGCCGGGACAGCTGGGGAAGATACGCAGTATTTT.

This clonotype was counted a few times. V is TRBV20-1 and J is TRBJ2-1; D remains unclear. This CDR3 is 15 amino acids long. Trimming stripped 0 bases from V and 0 bases from J, with 9 bases between. Germline V gene lookup returns CDR1 DFQATT and CDR2 SNEGSKA (reference sequence). For the CDR3, the DNA is TGCAGTGCTAGAGATGCCCGGAACTCCTACAATGAGCAGTTCTTC. It translates to CSARDARNSYNEQFF.

This clonotype was counted only a few times. The chain couples TRBV20-1 to TRBJ2-5; D assignment may be TRBD1 or TRBD2 (5 bases each). The CDR3 runs 14 residues. Germline CDR1 is DFQATT and CDR2 is SNEGSKA (reference sequence). V lost 3 bases, J lost 5 bases, and 16 bases lay in between. The CDR3 sequence: CSARGRGGGETQYF. The CDR3 bases are TGCAGTGCTAGGGGACGGGGTGGCGGTGAGACCCAGTACTTC.

The sample holds a few counts of this clonotype. This chain links TRBV5-4 with TRBJ1-2; tentatively, D is TRBD1 (5 bases). From germline, CDR1 is SGHNT and CDR2 YYREEE (reference sequence). This CDR3 is built from 16 residues. V was clipped by 4 bases and J by 4 bases, with 20 bases between them. In DNA form, the CDR3 reads TGTGCCAGCAGCCGAGAGGCAGGACGTGGGACCTATGGCTACACCTTC. Amino acid sequence: CASSREAGRGTYGYTF. Based on the CDR3 plus reference TRBV5-4 and TRBJ1-2, the full variable domain is ETGVTQSPTHLIKTRGQQVTLRCSSQSGHNTVSWYQQALGQGPQFIFQYYREEENGRGNFPPRFSGLQFPNYSSELNVNALELDDSALYLCASSREAGRGTYGYTFGSGTRLTVV.

This clonotype was observed at least ten times. The V call is TRBV7-8, the J call TRBJ2-3; perhaps TRBD1 as D (6 bases). The CDR3 has 17 residues. V lost 2 bases, J lost 2 bases, and 17 bases lay in between. The germline CDR1 and CDR2 sequences are SGHVS and FQNEAQ. CDR3 DNA: TGTGCCAGCAGCTTAATCGGTGGGGGCCACATCACAGATACGCAGTATTTT. It yields the protein CASSLIGGGHITDTQYF. The variable domain in full, completed from reference TRBV7-8 and TRBJ2-3, reads GAGVSQSPRYKVAKRGQDVALRCDPISGHVSLFWYQQALGQGPEFLTYFQNEAQLDKSGLPSDRFFAERPEGSVSTLKIQRTQQEDSAVYLCASSLIGGGHITDTQYFGPGTRLTVL.

V gene TRBV9 combines with J gene TRBJ2-1; 10 positions match TRBD2. V was clipped by 0 bases and J by 8 bases; unmatched bases: 5. The CDR3 runs 15 residues. Germline CDR1 SGDLS, CDR2 YYNGEE. CDR3 DNA: TGTGCCAGCAGCGTAGCGGCTAGCGGGGGACATGAGCAGTTCTTC. It specifies CASSVAASGGHEQFF.

J is TRBJ1-2 and V is TRBV24-1; D is unresolved. Trimming removed 3 bases at V and 6 bases at J, with 16 bases between. Germline V gives CDR1 KGHDR, CDR2 SFDVKD. This CDR3 is built from 15 residues. In nucleotides, the CDR3 is TGTGCCACCAGTGATCCTCGTACTGACTTGCATGGCTACACCTTC. It translates to CATSDPRTDLHGYTF.

The chain couples TRBV10-3 to TRBJ1-3; D gene ambiguous. The CDR3 consists of 15 residues. Germline assignment: CDR1 ENHRY and CDR2 SYGVKD. The ends were cut back, 7 bases at V and 1 base at J, with 14 bases in the middle. The CDR3: CAITKGRGSGNTIYF. CDR3 sequence (DNA): TGTGCCATCACCAAAGGACGGGGTTCTGGAAACACCATATATTTT.

The sample holds one count of this clonotype. The gene calls are TRBV6-1 and TRBJ1-2; 9 bases agree with TRBD1. Looked up from germline, CDR1 is MNHNS and CDR2 is SASEGT. The CDR3 covers 15 residues. After removal of 1 base from V and 6 bases from J, the junction contained 6 bases not matched to a gene. The CDR3 nucleotides read TGTGCCAGCAGTGAAGGGGACAGGGTAAGGAATGGCTACACCTTC. It is translated as CASSEGDRVRNGYTF.

The chain combines TRBV12-3 or TRBV12-4 with TRBJ1-1; no clear D gene. CDR3 length: 12 amino acids. With 3 bases removed from V and 6 bases from J, the gap between germline ends came to 8 bases. In nucleotides, the CDR3 is TGTGCCAGCAGTTTCGGCTTCGCTGAAGCTTTCTTT. It codes for CASSFGFAEAFF.